Each of the 7 T cell receptor beta chains below was sequenced from the same sample in a study of T cell responses to AZD1222 COVID-19 vaccine (dated by TCRdb to the early 2020s). Libraries were built with the immunoSEQ multiplex PCR assay. TCRdb limited this immuneACCESS table to in-frame rearrangements with V and J called. A share of clones is missing; checked studies link under half to unresolved V genes, and the rest is unexplained. The sample table shows roughly 130,000 clones, and roughly 85% are seen once. Of the sample, 7.5% to 8% is held by the ten largest clones. The time point label here, explained by the study, means: baseline before first vaccination. The sequenced sample was peripheral blood, obtained on day 0 of AZD1222 vaccination. The receptors were sampled from an adult in good health.

This sequence joins TRBV27 and TRBJ2-7; D could derive from TRBD1 or TRBD2 (7 bases each). V lost 8 bases and J lost 1, with 18 bases in between. CDR1 is MNHEY and CDR2 is SMNVEV in the germline V gene (reference sequence). The CDR3 is 15 amino acids. The CDR3 reads CASGASQGGSYEQYF. CDR3 sequence (DNA): TGTGCCAGCGGGGCAAGCCAGGGGGGGTCCTACGAGCAGTACTTC.

The chain uses TRBV19 and TRBJ2-2, with TRBD1 as a possible D gene (6 bases). CDR1 is LNHDA, CDR2 SQIVND, per germline (reference sequence). This CDR3 spans 14 amino acids. V gave up 5 bases and J gave up 1 base, with 8 bases separating them. CDR3 amino acids: CASSLGQNTGELFF. CDR3 DNA sequence: TGTGCCAGTAGTTTGGGACAGAACACCGGGGAGCTGTTTTTT.

The rearrangement joins TRBV27 to TRBJ1-1, with D possibly matching TRBD1 (5 bases). V lost 3 bases and J lost 3, with 14 bases in between. The germline V gene has CDR1 MNHEY and CDR2 SMNVEV (reference sequence). The CDR3 totals 15 residues. The CDR3 is CASSFFGGVDTEAFF. The CDR3 region has the DNA TGTGCCAGCAGTTTCTTCGGGGGTGTGGACACTGAAGCTTTCTTT.

This chain links TRBV28 with TRBJ1-1; D ambiguous. The CDR3 consists of 15 residues. Germline lookup yields CDR1 MDHEN and CDR2 SYDVKM. Deletions cut 7 bases from V and 2 bases from J, with 17 bases between. CDR3 coding DNA: TGTGCCAGCATAGGGCAGTATAAATTCAACACTGAAGCTTTCTTT. This translates into CASIGQYKFNTEAFF. Variable domain in full (rest from reference TRBV28 and TRBJ1-1): DVKVTQSSRYLVKRTGEKVFLECVQDMDHENMFWYRQDPGLGLRLIYFSYDVKMKEKGDIPEGYSVSREKKERFSLILESASTNQTSMYLCASIGQYKFNTEAFFGQGTRLTVV.

The CDR3 spells CASSLAGTGGNEQYF. CDR3 in DNA: TGTGCCAGCAGCTTGGCAGGGACAGGGGGCAACGAGCAGTACTTC. The chain joins TRBV5-4 to TRBJ2-7; 12 positions match TRBD1. The germline V gene encodes CDR1 SGHNT and CDR2 YYREEE (reference sequence). Unmatched junction bases numbered 3, after V lost 0 bases and J lost 5 bases. The length of the CDR3 is 15 residues.

The table lists this clone with a count of one. The chain is built from TRBV4-1 and TRBJ2-7; D is ambiguous. Trimming left V 3 bases short and J 6 bases short, with 18 bases between. This CDR3 region has 15 residues. Germline V lookup: CDR1 MGHRA, CDR2 YSYEKL. CDR3 loop: CASSQTPGQRVEQYF. CDR3 in DNA: TGCGCCAGCAGCCAGACGCCGGGCCAGCGCGTCGAGCAGTACTTC.

This sequence joins TRBV15 and TRBJ1-4; D is possibly TRBD1 (5 bases). Germline V gene lookup returns CDR1 LNHNV and CDR2 YYDKDF (reference sequence). V gave up 0 bases and J gave up 8 bases, with 13 bases separating them. The CDR3 loop spans 15 amino acids. The CDR3 here is CATSRDSGSIEKLFF. CDR3 nucleotides: TGTGCCACCAGCAGAGATTCAGGGTCCATCGAAAAACTGTTTTTT.